This TCR beta chain stems from a study of blood T cells in healthy people across ages. Points from the study as a whole: The percentage of naive T cells correlated strongly with TCR beta diversity. Diversity was higher, and naive CD4+ cells more numerous, in long-lived donors than in aged donors.

As concerns this clonotype: Its antigen is currently unknown.

V gave up 2 bases and J gave up 0 bases, with 5 bases separating them. The CDR3 totals 15 residues. The germline V gene has CDR1 KGHSH and CDR2 LQKENI. With a J-beta primer mix and a sample-barcoded 5' primer, a second PCR ran roughly 6 to 12 cycles. TCRdb redid the calling of the 5' RACE reads with MiXCR, one entry per CDR3 protein. The sample carries almost 800,000 distinct CDR3 sequences, more than 45% recorded once. The chain links TRBV18 to TRBJ1-6; unclear D gene. Material for sequencing was blood. The clonotype was recovered from a man between 25 and 39 years old in good health. CDR3 in amino acids: CASSPSDSYNSPLHF. The CDR3 region has the DNA TGTGCCAGCTCACCATCGGACTCCTATAATTCACCCCTCCACTTT.